This T cell receptor beta chain was identified in a study of cytomegalovirus exposure and HLA in healthy donors. Study as a whole: Clustering assigned 81% of the approximately 370 genotyped donors to the Caucasian-associated ancestry cluster.

In the PCR, 60 Vbeta and 13 Jbeta primers were used. Repertoires were generated with immunoSEQ multiplex PCR, while TCRdb's copy carries only in-frame clones and drops some. Among more than 95,000 clones, around 82% were seen once, and the ten largest hold about 3.5%. For this clone: Its antigen is unknown.

The CDR3 runs 15 residues. The germline CDR1 and CDR2 sequences are SGHVS and FQNEAQ. V lost 1 base and J lost 2, with 11 bases in between. Unrecorded immune exposure was likely among donors, who were nominally healthy when sampled. Study findings and constraints: Relative to the approximately 700-donor mean, N-insertions were reportedly fewer in an Asian-associated ancestry cluster in a later analysis. In a later analysis, V- and J-gene trimming of beta chains associated with a DCLRE1C missense variant, replicated independently.

This TCR came from a woman aged 40 to 49 in good health and CMV-seropositive. This chain uses TRBV7-8 with TRBJ1-1; D might be TRBD1 (5 bases). The sample consisted of PBMCs. In DNA form, the CDR3 reads TGTGCCAGCAGCTTAGTCCGGGGGAGAAACACTGAAGCTTTCTTT. Translating gives CASSLVRGRNTEAFF.